The T cell receptor beta chain described here comes from a study of CD8+ T cells in alopecia areata (dated by TCRdb to 2016 to 2018). About the investigation overall: The study used high-throughput TCRbeta sequencing to examine T cell clonal expansion in alopecia areata, in both the C3H/HeJ mouse model and human patients. Scalp tissue and sorted CD4+ and CD8+ peripheral blood T cells from patchy and totalis/universalis alopecia areata patients and from healthy controls were covered by human TCRbeta sequencing. Clonality in the scalp was compared among normal scalp (n=4), patchy alopecia areata scalp (n=8), and alopecia totalis/universalis scalp (n=8). The RNA source kit depended on sample type: the PAXgene miRNA kit for fixed scalp, the miRNeasy kit for PBMCs, and the RNeasy kit for mouse skin. TCRbeta CDR3 regions were amplified by immunoSEQ multiplex PCR with 35 Vbeta forward and 13 Jbeta reverse primers.

PBMCs were isolated by density centrifugation and stained for CD3, CD4 and CD8, after which CD4+ and CD8+ T cells were sorted on a FACSAria. Unaffected controls provided scalp biopsies and blood samples. This clone is a singleton in its sample. What antigen it recognizes has not been identified. One base away there is no much larger clone; base qualities are not given. Summary of the overall study and its limitations: Resident alphabeta T cells in normal human skin are also sequenced, complicating scalp TCR repertoire analysis, unlike mouse skin dominated by gammadelta T cells. Shared TCR sequences between patients were less evident than in mice, which may be partly attributable to HLA diversity in the patient population. Compared with normal scalp, lesional scalp, particularly in alopecia totalis/universalis, had higher clonality and more expanded CD8+ clones, which suggests antigenic drive.

The method behind the library was the immunoSEQ multiplex PCR assay. For TCR sequencing, RNA was extracted from every sample and reverse transcribed into cDNA to serve as template. SuperScript III was used for first-strand cDNA synthesis, primed with a 2:1 mix of oligo-dT and random hexamers. Amplification bias was assessed with a synthetic immune receptor repertoire, and residual bias was removed computationally. As for how the authors treated the data: Raw reads were preprocessed for error removal, and CDR3 was defined according to IMGT conventions as running from the conserved cysteine to phenylalanine. Clonality was computed by normalizing Shannon entropy by log2 of the number of productive unique TCRs and subtracting the result from 1. CD4 or CD8 identity of scalp clones was inferred by cross-referencing scalp TCRbeta sequences with sorted blood CD4 and CD8 repertoires. TCRdb's version of the immuneACCESS table is confined to in-frame rearrangements and falls short of the full clone set. An unresolved V gene accounts for under half of the shortfall where checked; the remainder is of unknown origin. V and J calls and clone size are given by that table; D and trimming were obtained from the DNA. This sample has over 150,000 clones in its table, and 45% to 70% of those were observed once. The top ten clones comprise 4.9% of the sample.

Trimming accounts for 5 bases at V and 6 bases at J, while the number of junction bases matched to no gene is 6. CDR1 and CDR2, looked up from the germline V gene (reference sequence), are PRHDT and FYEKMQ. The CDR3, cysteine through phenylalanine, is 14 amino acids long. The only DNA kept is the CDR3, 42 bases in frame from the first base. The sample comprised CD8+ T cells sorted from blood. The rearranged chain carries TRBV13 and TRBJ2-7, with TRBD2 matching 11 junction bases. The source is a human donor in good health. The DNA reads TGTGCCAGCAGCCCGACTAGCGGGGATCTCGAGCAGTACTTC. Translated, this is CASSPTSGDLEQYF.